This TCR beta chain was captured in a study of memory CD4+ T cells and cytomegalovirus serostatus. V shed 6 bases and J 6 bases; nucleotides not matched to a gene: 3. CDR3 length: 12 amino acids. Germline CDR1 and CDR2: SNHLY and FYNNEI. The sort gate was single viable CD3+CD4+CD8-CD45RO+ cells for memory CD4+ T cells. The assay was immunoSEQ multiplex PCR, and TCRdb's table has in-frame clones only and misses some. Here the sample spans 25,000 to 30,000 clones, 75% being singletons. The sequencing sample was made of memory CD4+ T cells from blood. The chain links TRBV2 to TRBJ2-7; 9 nucleotides match TRBD1. The origin of this receptor is an adult in good health and CMV-seronegative. CDR3 nucleotides: TGTGCCAGCAGCCAGGGACAGGGCGAGCAGTACTTC. It yields the protein CASSQGQGEQYF.